A single sample gave rise to the 9 T cell receptor beta chains below, sequenced in a study of beta chain features in type 1 diabetes. The whole isolated RNA underwent reverse transcription, so sequencing captured expressed TCRB transcripts. The table came from immunoSEQ multiplex PCR; TCRdb's copy has only in-frame clones and leaves some out. The data show a few hundred thousand clones, over 13% seen once. Sequences were obtained from naive CD4+ T cells from blood. The receptors derive from a woman aged 18-29 years in good health.

This clone was detected only a few times. V usage is TRBV13 and J usage is TRBJ2-7; tentative D call: TRBD1 (5 bases). V lost 5 bases, J lost 3 bases, and 14 bases lay in between. The germline CDR1 and CDR2 sequences are PRHDT and FYEKMQ (reference sequence). The CDR3 is 14 amino acids. The CDR3 here is CASSRKPTDYEQYF. The CDR3 DNA sequence: TGTGCCAGCAGCCGGAAGCCGACAGACTACGAGCAGTACTTC.

The chain is built from TRBV19 and TRBJ2-5; D is unresolved. Germline V gene data show CDR1 as LNHDA and CDR2 as SQIVND (reference sequence). With 3 bases removed from V and 3 bases from J, the gap between germline ends came to 8 bases. This CDR3 has 13 amino acids. CDR3 region: CASSIARKETQYF. DNA of the CDR3: TGTGCCAGTAGTATCGCCAGGAAAGAGACCCAGTACTTC.

The chain recombines TRBV30 with TRBJ2-1; TRBD2 matches at 11 bases. This CDR3 spans 14 amino acids. CDR1 GTSNPN and CDR2 SVGIG come from the germline V gene (reference sequence). Unmatched junction bases numbered 4, after V lost 2 bases and J lost 7 bases. The CDR3 nucleotides are TGTGCCTGGAGTTGGGCTAGCGGGAGGAATGAGCAGTTCTTC. This translates into CAWSWASGRNEQFF.

The chain is built from TRBV30 and TRBJ2-1; the D gene is possibly TRBD2 (6 bases). V gave up 1 base and J gave up 9 bases, with 22 bases separating them. The germline V gene has CDR1 GTSNPN and CDR2 SVGIG (reference sequence). The CDR3 loop spans 16 amino acids. The CDR3 coding sequence is TGTGCCTGGAGTGCCCTCTCTGGCGGGGTAAATCCTGAGCAGTTCTTC. Protein product: CAWSALSGGVNPEQFF.

This clone was seen a few times. In nucleotides, the CDR3 is TGCAGCGCACGGGACAGTAACGCTGGGGAAAAACTGTTTTTT. Residues: CSARDSNAGEKLFF. The chain uses TRBV29-1 and TRBJ1-4, with 7 bases fitting TRBD1. The CDR3 contains 14 residues. V gave up 7 bases and J gave up 8 bases; unmatched junction bases: 13. CDR1 and CDR2 from the germline V gene are SQVTM and ANQGSEA.

For this clone: At the DNA level, this CDR3 is encoded by other sequences in the same sample as well. The chain recombines TRBV30 with TRBJ1-5; the D gene is possibly TRBD1 (5 bases). V dropped 2 bases and J dropped 1 base, with 9 bases sitting between them. The CDR3 runs to 14 residues. Germline CDR1 GTSNPN, CDR2 SVGIG (reference sequence). The CDR3 DNA sequence: TGTGCCTGGAGTCGGCAGGGCAGCAATCAGCCCCAGCATTTT. Protein: CAWSRQGSNQPQHF. The complete variable domain, with remaining parts taken from reference TRBV30 and TRBJ1-5, reads SQTIHQWPATLVQPVGSPLSLECTVEGTSNPNLYWYRQAAGRGLQLLFYSVGIGQISSEVPQNLSASRPQDRQFILSSKKLLLSDSGFYLCAWSRQGSNQPQHFGDGTRLSIL.

The chain has TRBV28 and TRBJ2-2; D possibly corresponds to TRBD1 (5 bases). Germline CDR1 is MDHEN and CDR2 is SYDVKM. Trimming stripped 8 bases from V and 0 bases from J, with 7 bases between. The CDR3 has 13 residues. The CDR3 nucleotides are TGTGCCAGCGTGACAGCGAACACCGGGGAGCTGTTTTTT. Protein sequence: CASVTANTGELFF.

The chain employs TRBV15 and TRBJ1-1; no reliable D call. CDR3 size: 15 residues. V lost 2 bases to trimming and J lost 0 bases, with 10 bases between them. CDR1 is LNHNV, CDR2 YYDKDF, per germline (reference sequence). CDR3 nucleotides: TGTGCCACCAGCAGACTCGGTCCGTTGAACACTGAAGCTTTCTTT. This gives the protein CATSRLGPLNTEAFF.

In DNA form, the CDR3 reads TGCGCCAGCAGCCAAGATCGGGGGGGGCGGAGGAATCAGCCCCAGCATTTT. Its protein product is CASSQDRGGRRNQPQHF. The gene calls are TRBV4-3 and TRBJ1-5, with D perhaps TRBD1 (6 bases). Trimming cost V 0 bases and J 4 bases, with 16 bases left between them. There are 17 residues in the CDR3. Germline V CDR1 and CDR2: LGHNA, YSLEER.